The sequence of this T cell receptor (beta chain) was determined in a study of vaccination and CD4 T cells after COVID-19. Study as a whole: All convalescent patients were nasal swab PCR positive for SARS-CoV-2; 9 or 10 had mild and one severe disease. Two Hispanic individuals were among six male and four female convalescent patients.

This clonotype appeared once. Its antigen is not known. Sequencing of cultured CD4+ T cell DNA used the Oncomine TCR Beta short-read assay. Extraction of genomic DNA was performed on cultured CD4+ T cells. Each CDR3 protein gets one entry after TCRdb re-called the PCR reads with MiXCR. The data contain more than 10,000 distinct CDR3 sequences, roughly two thirds of them seen just once; the ten biggest clones take up over 9.5%. Treatment noted: roughly 10-day PBMC culture with coronavirus spike peptide pools or control peptides (ViraFEST assay). Alongside around 9.7 IU/ml IL-2 and around 10 ug/ml peptide pools, PBMCs were cultured at a few million per well. Trimming pared 2 bases from V and 11 bases from J, leaving 16 bases between. This CDR3 is 14 amino acids long. CDR1 and CDR2 (germline): ENHRY, SYGVKD.

The source is a human donor who had recovered from COVID-19. The rearrangement joins TRBV10-3 to TRBJ1-5; possibly TRBD1 for D (5 bases). The specimen was CD4+ T cells from blood, cultured in vitro. In DNA, the CDR3 is TGTGCCATCAGTGAGACTGGTCGGGGGGTGACCCAGCATTTT. This gives the protein CAISETGRGVTQHF.